These 22 T cell receptor beta chains share one sample of origin, sequenced in a study of cytomegalovirus exposure and HLA in healthy donors. With 60 Vbeta and 13 Jbeta primers, the PCR was carried out. TCRdb keeps only in-frame clones here, not all; method: immunoSEQ multiplex PCR. Of about 130,000 clones in the sample, approximately 85% were seen once. Specimen: PBMCs. The source is a male donor in good health and CMV-seropositive.

The chain has TRBV18 and TRBJ1-1, with D perhaps TRBD1 (6 bases). The V end was cut by 1 base, the J end by 8 bases, with 17 bases between. The CDR3 totals 15 residues. Looked up from germline, CDR1 is KGHSH and CDR2 is LQKENI. The CDR3 bases are TGTGCCAGCTCACCACAGGGGGTCGAAACCAGAGAAGCTTTCTTT. Translated, it gives CASSPQGVETREAFF.

The rearrangement links TRBV5-6 to TRBJ2-3; the match to TRBD2 covers 9 bases. The CDR3 extends over 15 amino acids. The V gene's germline CDR1 is SGHDT and CDR2 YYEEEE. Unmatched junction bases numbered 2, after V lost 0 bases and J lost 3 bases. The CDR3: CASSLGLAGTDTQYF. As DNA, the CDR3 is TGTGCCAGCAGCTTGGGGCTAGCGGGGACAGATACGCAGTATTTT.

This chain links TRBV10-3 with TRBJ2-3; the match to TRBD2 covers 12 bases. The germline CDR1 and CDR2 sequences are ENHRY and SYGVKD. The CDR3 spans 15 residues. With 11 bases clipped from V and 1 base from J, the junction kept 7 bases outside the gene matches. The CDR3 coding sequence is TGTGCCGCCACTAGCGGGAGGTGGGGCACAGATACGCAGTATTTT. Amino acid sequence: CAATSGRWGTDTQYF.

The chain recombines TRBV27 with TRBJ2-1; 13 bases match TRBD2. The V gene end was trimmed by 3 bases and the J gene end by 0 bases; junction bases not matched to a gene: 2. CDR1 and CDR2 (germline): MNHEY, SMNVEV (reference sequence). This CDR3 is built from 17 residues. This chain's CDR3 is CASSLGLAGISYNEQFF. Written as DNA, the CDR3 is TGTGCCAGCAGTTTGGGACTAGCGGGAATCTCCTACAATGAGCAGTTCTTC.

This chain uses TRBV20-1 with TRBJ2-1; D might be TRBD2 (7 bases). The CDR3 length is 10 residues. CDR1 and CDR2 from the germline V gene are DFQATT and SNEGSKA (reference sequence). V dropped 7 bases and J dropped 8 bases, with 9 bases sitting between them. CDR3 DNA: TGCAGTGGGGAGGGGGATGAGCAGTTCTTC. It translates to CSGEGDEQFF.

This rearrangement joins TRBV15 to TRBJ1-2, with TRBD1 as a possible D gene (6 bases). V was clipped by 5 bases and J by 7 bases, with 20 bases between them. This CDR3 is built from 15 residues. Germline V gives CDR1 LNHNV, CDR2 YYDKDF (reference sequence). CDR3 region: CATSVQGVNVGGYTF. In nucleotides, the CDR3 is TGTGCCACCAGCGTACAGGGCGTCAATGTGGGTGGCTACACCTTC. Filled out from reference TRBV15 and TRBJ1-2, the complete variable domain reads DAMVIQNPRYQVTQFGKPVTLSCSQTLNHNVMYWYQQKSSQAPKLLFHYYDKDFNNEADTPDNFQSRRPNTSFCFLDIRSPGLGDTAMYLCATSVQGVNVGGYTFGSGTRLTVV.

This rearrangement joins TRBV30 to TRBJ2-1; 10 bases agree with TRBD2. Germline CDR1 reads GTSNPN; CDR2 reads SVGIG (reference sequence). The CDR3 is made up of 13 amino acids. The trim removed 4 bases at V and 8 bases at J, leaving 5 bases unmatched. CDR3: CAWTSGSRDEQFF. CDR3 coding DNA: TGTGCCTGGACTAGCGGGAGTCGGGATGAGCAGTTCTTC.

This sequence joins TRBV28 and TRBJ2-5; D possibly corresponds to TRBD2 (5 bases). Germline CDR1 MDHEN, CDR2 SYDVKM. The CDR3 has 15 residues. Trimming pared 7 bases from V and 0 bases from J, leaving 15 bases between. The CDR3 spells CASTRTLGDQETQYF. Here the CDR3 DNA reads TGTGCCAGCACTAGGACCCTCGGGGACCAAGAGACCCAGTACTTC.

The chain employs TRBV11-2 and TRBJ2-5; possibly TRBD1 for D (6 bases). Trimming pared 3 bases from V and 3 bases from J, leaving 26 bases between. Per the germline V gene, CDR1 is SGHAT and CDR2 is FQNNGV. The CDR3 spans 19 residues. CDR3 in DNA: TGTGCCAGCAGCTTCTTCTCGTTATGGGGCGAGGGGGAGAAAGAGACCCAGTACTTC. As protein: CASSFFSLWGEGEKETQYF.

The chain employs TRBV7-3 and TRBJ1-1, with D unclear. The V gene lost 2 bases and the J gene lost 7 bases, with 11 bases spanning the gap. The CDR3 spans 13 residues. CDR1 is SGHTA and CDR2 is FQGTGA in the germline V gene. The chain's CDR3 is CASSLGPGNEAFF. CDR3 nucleotide sequence: TGTGCCAGCAGCTTAGGTCCGGGGAATGAAGCTTTCTTT. Combining the CDR3 with reference TRBV7-3 and TRBJ1-1 gives the whole variable domain GAGVSQTPSNKVTEKGKYVELRCDPISGHTALYWYRQSLGQGPEFLIYFQGTGAADDSGLPNDRFFAVRPEGSVSTLKIQRTERGDSAVYLCASSLGPGNEAFFGQGTRLTVV.

This chain joins TRBV7-9 and TRBJ1-1, with unresolved D. This CDR3 region has 13 residues. Germline assignment: CDR1 SEHNR and CDR2 FQNEAQ (reference sequence). The ends were cut back, 4 bases at V and 7 bases at J, with 13 bases in the middle. The CDR3 sequence is CASSSSISSEAFF. CDR3 in DNA: TGTGCCAGCAGCTCTTCCATTTCCAGTGAAGCTTTCTTT. The full variable domain, in which reference TRBV7-9 and TRBJ1-1 provide the parts outside the CDR3, is DTGVSQNPRHKITKRGQNVTFRCDPISEHNRLYWYRQTLGQGPEFLTYFQNEAQLEKSRLLSDRFSAERPKGSFSTLEIQRTEQGDSAMYLCASSSSISSEAFFGQGTRLTVV.

The chain uses TRBV11-2 and TRBJ2-1; a weak D match, TRBD2 (5 bases). Trimming took off 4 bases at V and 7 bases at J, with 20 bases between the two ends. CDR1 and CDR2 from the germline V gene are SGHAT and FQNNGV. The CDR3 sequence is 16 residues long. The CDR3 DNA follows: TGTGCCAGCAGCTCCATAGTTAACCCCCGGGGAAATGAGCAGTTCTTC. Its translation: CASSSIVNPRGNEQFF. The whole variable domain, filled in from reference TRBV11-2 and TRBJ2-1, reads EAGVAQSPRYKIIEKRQSVAFWCNPISGHATLYWYQQILGQGPKLLIQFQNNGVVDDSQLPKDRFSAERLKGVDSTLKIQPAKLEDSAVYLCASSSIVNPRGNEQFFGPGTRLTVL.

This CDR3 is CASSNRGGTDEQYF. CDR3 in DNA: TGTGCCAGCAGTAACCGCGGGGGGACCGACGAGCAGTACTTC. This chain connects TRBV6-1 to TRBJ2-5, with 8 bases that match TRBD2. The J call could be wrong; TRBJ2-7 is a better fit for the DNA end. Per germline, CDR1 MNHNS and CDR2 SASEGT. The CDR3 covers 14 residues.

This clone was counted a few times. The rearrangement joins TRBV11-2 to TRBJ2-7; maybe TRBD1 (7 bases). This CDR3 comprises 16 residues. The germline V gene encodes CDR1 SGHAT and CDR2 FQNNGV. The V end lost 2 bases, the J end lost 2 bases, and 16 bases lay between the germline ends. The CDR3 coding sequence is TGTGCCAGCAGCTTAAATCAGGGGGAGGTACCCTACGAGCAGTACTTC. Its protein product is CASSLNQGEVPYEQYF.

This clone has a single count. The gene calls are TRBV4-3 and TRBJ2-2; TRBD2 aligns across 9 bases. Trimming removed 4 bases from V and 6 bases from J; junction bases left unmatched: 15. The CDR3 sequence is 18 residues long. Germline V CDR1 and CDR2: LGHNA, YSLEER. The CDR3 reads CASSPSFSGGRAAGELFF. In DNA form, the CDR3 reads TGCGCCAGCAGCCCCTCCTTTTCTGGCGGGAGGGCCGCCGGGGAGCTGTTTTTT.

The chain combines TRBV30 with TRBJ1-4; D is perhaps TRBD1 (5 bases). V was shortened by 4 bases and J by 2 bases, with 17 bases between the two germline ends. There are 16 residues in the CDR3. CDR1 and CDR2 (germline): GTSNPN, SVGIG (reference sequence). The CDR3 is CAWTRTAGRTNEKLFF. The CDR3 coding sequence is TGTGCCTGGACACGTACCGCGGGACGGACTAATGAAAAACTGTTTTTT.

V gene TRBV11-1 combines with J gene TRBJ2-1; TRBD2 matches at 8 bases. The V segment lost 4 bases and the J segment 0 bases; nucleotides outside the gene matches: 5. This CDR3 comprises 16 residues. Germline V gives CDR1 SGHAT, CDR2 FQDESV (reference sequence). This CDR3 is CASSSPSGSSYNEQFF. The CDR3 region has the DNA TGTGCCAGCAGCTCGCCAAGCGGGAGCTCCTACAATGAGCAGTTCTTC.

The chain recombines TRBV1 with TRBJ2-3; the tabulated D call, TRBD2, remains unverified against the DNA. TRBV1 is a listed pseudogene. The CDR3 consists of 16 residues. The DNA of the CDR3 is TGCACCAGCAGCCAAGATCTCCGGGGGAGCACAGATACGCAGTATTTT. Residues: CTSSQDLRGSTDTQYF.

The chain links TRBV11-2 to TRBJ2-3; tentative D call: TRBD2 (5 bases). The CDR3 runs 16 residues. The V gene lost 5 bases and the J gene lost 3 bases, with 18 bases spanning the gap. The germline V gene encodes CDR1 SGHAT and CDR2 FQNNGV. CDR3: CASSTSLRRGTDTQYF. The CDR3 DNA is TGTGCCAGCAGCACGTCTCTGCGAAGAGGGACAGATACGCAGTATTTT.

The chain uses TRBV5-4 and TRBJ2-3; 7 bases align to TRBD2. This CDR3 is built from 15 residues. V shed 2 bases and J 5 bases; nucleotides not matched to a gene: 8. Germline loops: CDR1 SGHNT, CDR2 YYREEE (reference sequence). The CDR3, as DNA: TGTGCCAGCAGCTTTTCTGCGGGAGTCGGAGATACGCAGTATTTT. Its translation: CASSFSAGVGDTQYF. The full variable domain, rest sourced from reference TRBV5-4 and TRBJ2-3, is ETGVTQSPTHLIKTRGQQVTLRCSSQSGHNTVSWYQQALGQGPQFIFQYYREEENGRGNFPPRFSGLQFPNYSSELNVNALELDDSALYLCASSFSAGVGDTQYFGPGTRLTVL.

This clone occurred many times. This chain joins TRBV25-1 and TRBJ2-1, with 7 bases identical to TRBD2. J lost 0 bases, V lost 6 bases, and 11 bases had no gene match. This CDR3 is built from 17 residues. Per the germline V gene, CDR1 is MGHDK and CDR2 is SYGVNS. This CDR3 reads CASREGLRQNSYNEQFF. The CDR3 bases are TGTGCCAGCAGGGAGGGACTACGCCAGAACTCCTACAATGAGCAGTTCTTC.

V is TRBV13 and J is TRBJ2-2; tentatively, D is TRBD2 (5 bases). CDR1 is PRHDT and CDR2 is FYEKMQ in the germline V gene (reference sequence). V lost 5 bases, J lost 5 bases, and 12 bases lay in between. This CDR3 is 14 amino acids long. The CDR3 loop is CASSAHGGTGELFF. Written as DNA, the CDR3 is TGTGCCAGCAGCGCCCATGGCGGGACCGGGGAGCTGTTTTTT. The full variable domain, in which reference TRBV13 and TRBJ2-2 provide the parts outside the CDR3, is AAGVIQSPRHLIKEKRETATLKCYPIPRHDTVYWYQQGPGQDPQFLISFYEKMQSDKGSIPDRFSAQQFSDYHSELNMSSLELGDSALYFCASSAHGGTGELFFGEGSRLTVL.